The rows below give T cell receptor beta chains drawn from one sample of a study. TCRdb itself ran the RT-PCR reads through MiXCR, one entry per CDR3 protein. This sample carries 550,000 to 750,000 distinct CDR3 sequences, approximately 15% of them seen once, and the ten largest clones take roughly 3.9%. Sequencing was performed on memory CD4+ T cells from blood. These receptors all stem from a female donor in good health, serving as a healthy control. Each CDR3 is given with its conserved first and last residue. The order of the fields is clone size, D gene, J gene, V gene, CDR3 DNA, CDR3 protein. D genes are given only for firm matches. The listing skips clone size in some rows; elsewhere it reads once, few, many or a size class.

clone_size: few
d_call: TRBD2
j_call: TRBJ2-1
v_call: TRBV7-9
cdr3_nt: TGTGCCAGCAGCGCCCGTTTGCTAGCGGGAGGGTATGGAACCTACAATGAGCAGTTCTTC
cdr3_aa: CASSARLLAGGYGTYNEQFF

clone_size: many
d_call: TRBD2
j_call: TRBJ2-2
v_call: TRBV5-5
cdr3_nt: TGTGCCAGCAGGACCGGGACTAGCGGGAGGGTTACCGGGGAGCTGTTTTTT
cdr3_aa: CASRTGTSGRVTGELFF

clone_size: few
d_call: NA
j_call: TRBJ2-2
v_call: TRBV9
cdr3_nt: TGTGCCAGCAGCGTAGTGGGCGTGTCCGGGGAGCTGTTTTTT
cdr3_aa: CASSVVGVSGELFF

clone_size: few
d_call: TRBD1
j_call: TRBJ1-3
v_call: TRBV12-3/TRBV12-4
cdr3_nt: TGTGCCAGCAGTTTACAGGGGGCATACACCATATATTTT
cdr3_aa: CASSLQGAYTIYF

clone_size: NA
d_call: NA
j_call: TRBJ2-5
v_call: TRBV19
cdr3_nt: TGTGCCAGTATCCCCCCCAGCGGAGAGACCCAGTACTTC
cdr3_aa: CASIPPSGETQYF

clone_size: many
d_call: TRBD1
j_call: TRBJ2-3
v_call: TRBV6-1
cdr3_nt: TGTGCCAGCAGTGTAACAGGGGGCTCGGGCACAGATACGCAGTATTTT
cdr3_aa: CASSVTGGSGTDTQYF

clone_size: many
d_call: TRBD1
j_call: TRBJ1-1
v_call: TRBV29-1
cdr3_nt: TGCAGCGTGGACAGGCATAACACTGAAGCTTTCTTT
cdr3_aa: CSVDRHNTEAFF

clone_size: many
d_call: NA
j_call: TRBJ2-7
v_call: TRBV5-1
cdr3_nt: TGCGCCAGCAGCGTGGGGACTTCTAGCGAGCAGTACTTC
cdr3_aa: CASSVGTSSEQYF

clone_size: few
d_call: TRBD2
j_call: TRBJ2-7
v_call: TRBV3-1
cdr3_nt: TGTGCCAGCAGCCAAGGGCGGGGGGGCGCGTACTACGAGCAGTACTTC
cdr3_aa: CASSQGRGGAYYEQYF

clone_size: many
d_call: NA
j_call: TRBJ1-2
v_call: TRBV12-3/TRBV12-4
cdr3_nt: TGTGCCAGCAGTTTATTTCAGGATCTAGGTGGCTACACCTTC
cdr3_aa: CASSLFQDLGGYTF

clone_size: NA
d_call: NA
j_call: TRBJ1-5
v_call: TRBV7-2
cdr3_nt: TGTGCCAGCAGCTTAGAAACCCGAGGACAGCATCAGCCCCAGCATTTT
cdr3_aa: CASSLETRGQHQPQHF

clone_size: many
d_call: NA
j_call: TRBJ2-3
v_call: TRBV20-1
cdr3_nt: TGCAGTGCGCCGGCCCCTTCAGATACGCAGTATTTT
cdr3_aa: CSAPAPSDTQYF

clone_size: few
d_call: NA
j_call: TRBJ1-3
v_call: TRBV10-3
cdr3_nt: TGTGCCATCAGTGAGGCAGTCGGGTCTGGAAACACCATATATTTT
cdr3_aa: CAISEAVGSGNTIYF